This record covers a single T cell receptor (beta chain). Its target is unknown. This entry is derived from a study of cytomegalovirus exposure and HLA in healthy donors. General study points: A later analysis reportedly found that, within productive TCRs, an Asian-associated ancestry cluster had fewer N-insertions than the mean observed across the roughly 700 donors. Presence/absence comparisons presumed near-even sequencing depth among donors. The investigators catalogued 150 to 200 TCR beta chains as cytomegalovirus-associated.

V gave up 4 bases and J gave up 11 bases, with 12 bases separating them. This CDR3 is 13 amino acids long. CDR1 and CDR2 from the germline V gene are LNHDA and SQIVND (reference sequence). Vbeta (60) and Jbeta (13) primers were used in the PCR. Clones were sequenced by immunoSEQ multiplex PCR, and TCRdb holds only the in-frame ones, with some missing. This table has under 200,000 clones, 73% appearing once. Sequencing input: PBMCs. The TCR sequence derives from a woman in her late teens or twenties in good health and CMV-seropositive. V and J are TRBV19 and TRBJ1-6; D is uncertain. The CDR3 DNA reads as TGTGCCAGTAGTACCCCAACGAGGACACCCCTCCACTTT. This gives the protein CASSTPTRTPLHF.